These T cell receptor beta chains were read from a single sample in a study of T cells in localized non-small cell lung cancer. The table came from immunoSEQ multiplex PCR; TCRdb's copy has only in-frame clones and leaves some out. The sample contains about 78,000 clones, 84% of which appear only once. This sample comprised peripheral blood, obtained before any cancer treatment. All receptors derive from a man between 40 and 75 years old with stage I lung adenocarcinoma. Each CDR3 is given with its conserved first and last residue. The order of the fields is D gene, clone size, J gene, V gene, CDR3 DNA, CDR3 protein. The D gene is left open where the match is weak. Size is stated for part of the rows, as once, few or many counts, or as a class when the clone is expanded.

D gene: .
clone size: .
J gene: TRBJ2-1
V gene: TRBV5-5
CDR3 DNA: TGTGCCAGCAGCGTTTACAATGAGCAGTTCTTC
CDR3 protein: CASSVYNEQFF

D gene: .
clone size: few
J gene: TRBJ2-7
V gene: TRBV2
CDR3 DNA: TGTGCCAGCAGTGGGGATCGGGCCCCCAACTACGAGCAGTACTTC
CDR3 protein: CASSGDRAPNYEQYF

D gene: TRBD1
clone size: .
J gene: TRBJ1-2
V gene: TRBV7-9
CDR3 DNA: TGTGCCATTGACCGTCAGGGGGCTAAGGCCTATGGCTACACCTTC
CDR3 protein: CAIDRQGAKAYGYTF

D gene: .
clone size: .
J gene: TRBJ2-2
V gene: TRBV18
CDR3 DNA: TGTGCCAGCTCACCACCGGGACTGACGAACACCGGGGAGCTGTTTTTT
CDR3 protein: CASSPPGLTNTGELFF

D gene: .
clone size: .
J gene: TRBJ2-2
V gene: TRBV7-2
CDR3 DNA: TGTGCCAGCAGCTTAAGGGCCCAGGAAATCGTGGGGGAGCTGTTTTTT
CDR3 protein: CASSLRAQEIVGELFF

D gene: .
clone size: .
J gene: TRBJ2-7
V gene: TRBV5-1
CDR3 DNA: TGCGCCAGCAGCTTCGATGGGGAGTGGTCCTACGAGCAGTACTTC
CDR3 protein: CASSFDGEWSYEQYF

D gene: .
clone size: .
J gene: TRBJ2-5
V gene: TRBV7-3
CDR3 DNA: TGTGCCAGCAGCATAAAACCGCTGGAGACCCAGTACTTC
CDR3 protein: CASSIKPLETQYF

D gene: TRBD2
clone size: once
J gene: TRBJ2-5
V gene: TRBV18
CDR3 DNA: TGTGCCAGCTCACCCCCTCGGGGGGGGCAAGAGACCCAGTACTTC
CDR3 protein: CASSPPRGGQETQYF

D gene: TRBD2
clone size: .
J gene: TRBJ2-2
V gene: TRBV19
CDR3 DNA: TGTGCCAGTAGCGGGGGGGCCGTCGGGGAGCTGTTTTTT
CDR3 protein: CASSGGAVGELFF

D gene: .
clone size: .
J gene: TRBJ2-3
V gene: TRBV6-1
CDR3 DNA: TGTGCCAGCAGTCACCTAGGAGATACGCAGTATTTT
CDR3 protein: CASSHLGDTQYF

D gene: TRBD1
clone size: .
J gene: TRBJ1-5
V gene: TRBV5-5
CDR3 DNA: TGTGCCAGCAGCCCTTTAACCGGGACAGGAGGCCAGCCCCAGCATTTT
CDR3 protein: CASSPLTGTGGQPQHF

D gene: .
clone size: .
J gene: TRBJ1-6
V gene: TRBV10-3
CDR3 DNA: TGTGCCATCAGTGAGTCAGGGTCACCCCTCCACTTT
CDR3 protein: CAISESGSPLHF

D gene: .
clone size: .
J gene: TRBJ1-1
V gene: TRBV7-3
CDR3 DNA: TGTGCCAGCAGCTTAATTGGTCAGAACAGGAACACTGAAGCTTTCTTT
CDR3 protein: CASSLIGQNRNTEAFF

D gene: TRBD1
clone size: .
J gene: TRBJ2-4
V gene: TRBV4-1
CDR3 DNA: TGCGCCAGCAGCCAAGAGGAGTTGGTTACCGGGACAGGCAAAAACATTCAGTACTTC
CDR3 protein: CASSQEELVTGTGKNIQYF

D gene: TRBD2
clone size: .
J gene: TRBJ2-7
V gene: TRBV4-2
CDR3 DNA: TGTGCCAGCAGCCTAACAACTAGCGGGAATTACGAGCAGTACTTC
CDR3 protein: CASSLTTSGNYEQYF

D gene: TRBD1
clone size: .
J gene: TRBJ2-3
V gene: TRBV5-8
CDR3 DNA: TGTGCCAGCAGCGCCGAAGGCAGGGGGTCAGATACGCAGTATTTT
CDR3 protein: CASSAEGRGSDTQYF

D gene: .
clone size: .
J gene: TRBJ2-5
V gene: TRBV7-9
CDR3 DNA: TGTGCCAGCGGAGGCTCCGGGGCCCACCTAAAAGAGACCCAGTACTTC
CDR3 protein: CASGGSGAHLKETQYF

D gene: TRBD1
clone size: .
J gene: TRBJ1-1
V gene: TRBV2
CDR3 DNA: TGTGCCAGCAGTGAAAGGGACAGGGGGAATACTGAAGCTTTCTTT
CDR3 protein: CASSERDRGNTEAFF

D gene: .
clone size: .
J gene: TRBJ1-3
V gene: TRBV27
CDR3 DNA: TGTGCCAGCAGTTTATCCGGGAATCTAGTTGGAAACACCATATATTTT
CDR3 protein: CASSLSGNLVGNTIYF

D gene: TRBD2
clone size: .
J gene: TRBJ2-2
V gene: TRBV18
CDR3 DNA: TGTGCCAGCTCACCGGTCAGCGGGAGGGCCGCCGGGGAGCTGTTTTTT
CDR3 protein: CASSPVSGRAAGELFF

D gene: .
clone size: .
J gene: TRBJ1-5
V gene: TRBV19
CDR3 DNA: TGTGCCAGTAGTAGAAGGCCCGGGGGCACGGGCAATCAGCCCCAGCATTTT
CDR3 protein: CASSRRPGGTGNQPQHF

D gene: .
clone size: .
J gene: TRBJ2-7
V gene: TRBV5-1
CDR3 DNA: TGCGCCAGCAGCGGATTGACAGGCCCCTCCTACGAGCAGTACTTC
CDR3 protein: CASSGLTGPSYEQYF

D gene: .
clone size: once
J gene: TRBJ1-6
V gene: TRBV2
CDR3 DNA: TGTGCCATCTCCCTGGATATAAGGAATAATTCACCCCTCCACTTT
CDR3 protein: CAISLDIRNNSPLHF

D gene: TRBD1
clone size: .
J gene: TRBJ1-4
V gene: TRBV29-1
CDR3 DNA: TGCAGCGTGATCTTAAGCCAGGGGGAGGGAAAACTGTTTTTT
CDR3 protein: CSVILSQGEGKLFF

D gene: .
clone size: .
J gene: TRBJ1-3
V gene: TRBV18
CDR3 DNA: TGTGCCAGCACAACAGGGATCGGAAACACCATATATTTT
CDR3 protein: CASTTGIGNTIYF

D gene: .
clone size: once
J gene: TRBJ1-2
V gene: TRBV6-5
CDR3 DNA: TGTGCCAGCAGTTTTTCCCCGACCCCGCCGTATGGCTACACCTTC
CDR3 protein: CASSFSPTPPYGYTF

D gene: .
clone size: .
J gene: TRBJ1-2
V gene: TRBV6-6
CDR3 DNA: TGTGCCAGCAACCCTCGGGGGGCAGGTAGCTATGGCTACACCTTC
CDR3 protein: CASNPRGAGSYGYTF

D gene: TRBD1
clone size: few
J gene: TRBJ2-7
V gene: TRBV5-4
CDR3 DNA: TGTGCCAGCAGCTTACGGGACAGGGACGAGCAGTACTTC
CDR3 protein: CASSLRDRDEQYF

D gene: .
clone size: .
J gene: TRBJ2-3
V gene: TRBV18
CDR3 DNA: TGTGCCAGCTCACCCAGACTAGAGGTGGATACGCAGTATTTT
CDR3 protein: CASSPRLEVDTQYF

D gene: .
clone size: many
J gene: TRBJ2-1
V gene: TRBV11-3
CDR3 DNA: TGTGCCAGCAGCTCCCCCACAGGAGGGTCCGCATACAATGAGCAGTTCTTC
CDR3 protein: CASSSPTGGSAYNEQFF

D gene: .
clone size: once
J gene: TRBJ2-7
V gene: TRBV28
CDR3 DNA: TGTGCCAGCAGACCACAGAACCTCTACGAGCAGTACTTC
CDR3 protein: CASRPQNLYEQYF

D gene: .
clone size: .
J gene: TRBJ1-3
V gene: TRBV7-2
CDR3 DNA: TGTGCCAGCAGCTTAGGTACAGCCTCCTCTGGAAACACCATATATTTT
CDR3 protein: CASSLGTASSGNTIYF

D gene: .
clone size: .
J gene: TRBJ1-5
V gene: TRBV7-2
CDR3 DNA: TGTGCCAGCAGCTTAGAGGCAGCTCAGCCCCAGCATTTT
CDR3 protein: CASSLEAAQPQHF

D gene: .
clone size: .
J gene: TRBJ1-2
V gene: TRBV11-2
CDR3 DNA: TGTGCCAGCAGCCTCAGGGGTAACTATGGCTACACCTTC
CDR3 protein: CASSLRGNYGYTF

D gene: TRBD1
clone size: .
J gene: TRBJ1-2
V gene: TRBV6-1
CDR3 DNA: TGTGCCAGCGTCGTTCGATCAGGGACAGACTATGGCTACACCTTC
CDR3 protein: CASVVRSGTDYGYTF

D gene: .
clone size: .
J gene: TRBJ1-1
V gene: TRBV4-2
CDR3 DNA: TGTGCCAGCAGCCAAGGTAGGGCCGGGGACACTGAAGCTTTCTTT
CDR3 protein: CASSQGRAGDTEAFF

D gene: .
clone size: .
J gene: TRBJ2-7
V gene: TRBV4-1
CDR3 DNA: TGCGCCAGCAGCCAAGATTTCGTAGAGCAGTACTTC
CDR3 protein: CASSQDFVEQYF

D gene: .
clone size: .
J gene: TRBJ1-5
V gene: TRBV4-1
CDR3 DNA: TGCGCCAGCAGCCAAGATACTGAGGGCAATCAGCCCCAGCATTTT
CDR3 protein: CASSQDTEGNQPQHF

D gene: TRBD1
clone size: .
J gene: TRBJ2-7
V gene: TRBV5-8
CDR3 DNA: TGTGCCAGCAGCTTGACAGGGACAGGGGTCTCCTACGAGCAGTACTTC
CDR3 protein: CASSLTGTGVSYEQYF

D gene: .
clone size: .
J gene: TRBJ2-5
V gene: TRBV11-2
CDR3 DNA: TGTGCCAGCAGCTTAGCAACGGGGACCCAGTACTTC
CDR3 protein: CASSLATGTQYF

D gene: .
clone size: .
J gene: TRBJ2-7
V gene: TRBV7-3
CDR3 DNA: TGTGCCAGCAGCTTATTACATGGTAGGACCCGGGGTACAGGAGCCTACGAGCAGTACTTC
CDR3 protein: CASSLLHGRTRGTGAYEQYF

D gene: .
clone size: .
J gene: TRBJ2-3
V gene: TRBV18
CDR3 DNA: TGTGCCAGCTCACCCGGGTCAAAAACAGATACGCAGTATTTT
CDR3 protein: CASSPGSKTDTQYF

D gene: .
clone size: .
J gene: TRBJ2-1
V gene: TRBV30
CDR3 DNA: TGTGCCTGGAGTTCAGACAGGCTGAATGAGCAGTTCTTC
CDR3 protein: CAWSSDRLNEQFF

D gene: TRBD1
clone size: .
J gene: TRBJ1-2
V gene: TRBV28
CDR3 DNA: TGTGCCAGCAGACAGACAGGGGCAACGAACTATGGCTACACCTTC
CDR3 protein: CASRQTGATNYGYTF

D gene: .
clone size: .
J gene: TRBJ1-4
V gene: TRBV2
CDR3 DNA: TGTGCCAGCAGGGCCCCGGGGTGGGAAAAACTGTTTTTT
CDR3 protein: CASRAPGWEKLFF

D gene: .
clone size: .
J gene: TRBJ2-7
V gene: TRBV7-2
CDR3 DNA: TGTGCCAGCAGCTTAGAGGGCCTCTACGAGCAGTACTTC
CDR3 protein: CASSLEGLYEQYF

D gene: TRBD1
clone size: .
J gene: TRBJ2-5
V gene: TRBV2
CDR3 DNA: TGTGCCAGCAGTGACAGGGGGCTCGAGGAGACCCAGTACTTC
CDR3 protein: CASSDRGLEETQYF

D gene: TRBD1
clone size: .
J gene: TRBJ1-6
V gene: TRBV5-8
CDR3 DNA: TGTGCCAGCAGCTTGTGGGACAGTCGGGATTCACCCCTCCACTTT
CDR3 protein: CASSLWDSRDSPLHF

D gene: .
clone size: .
J gene: TRBJ1-4
V gene: TRBV19
CDR3 DNA: TGTGCCAGTCAACTCCGGGGTGCGGCTGAAAAACTGTTTTTT
CDR3 protein: CASQLRGAAEKLFF

D gene: TRBD1
clone size: .
J gene: TRBJ1-5
V gene: TRBV27
CDR3 DNA: TGTGCCAGCAGAAGGACAGGGGTCGGCAATCAGCCCCAGCATTTT
CDR3 protein: CASRRTGVGNQPQHF

D gene: TRBD1
clone size: few
J gene: TRBJ1-2
V gene: TRBV6-5
CDR3 DNA: TGTGCCAGCAGTTACTGGACAGGGTCGGACTATGGCTACACCTTC
CDR3 protein: CASSYWTGSDYGYTF

D gene: .
clone size: .
J gene: TRBJ2-7
V gene: TRBV11-2
CDR3 DNA: TGTGCCAGCAGCTCCCGCCGGGACCTCCCCTACGAGCAGTACTTC
CDR3 protein: CASSSRRDLPYEQYF

D gene: .
clone size: .
J gene: TRBJ1-1
V gene: TRBV18
CDR3 DNA: TGTGCCAGCTCACCCCGGGAGAACACTGAAGCTTTCTTT
CDR3 protein: CASSPRENTEAFF

D gene: TRBD2
clone size: .
J gene: TRBJ2-7
V gene: TRBV19
CDR3 DNA: TGTGCCAGTAGCGGTGTAAGCGGGAGCTACGAGCAGTACTTC
CDR3 protein: CASSGVSGSYEQYF

D gene: .
clone size: .
J gene: TRBJ2-5
V gene: TRBV2
CDR3 DNA: TGTGCCAGCACTGAGGACGGGAACCAGTGGACCCAGTACTTC
CDR3 protein: CASTEDGNQWTQYF

D gene: .
clone size: .
J gene: TRBJ1-5
V gene: TRBV6-6
CDR3 DNA: TGTGCCAGCAGTTACGCGCAGGGTGCAAGGGCCCAGCATTTT
CDR3 protein: CASSYAQGARAQHF